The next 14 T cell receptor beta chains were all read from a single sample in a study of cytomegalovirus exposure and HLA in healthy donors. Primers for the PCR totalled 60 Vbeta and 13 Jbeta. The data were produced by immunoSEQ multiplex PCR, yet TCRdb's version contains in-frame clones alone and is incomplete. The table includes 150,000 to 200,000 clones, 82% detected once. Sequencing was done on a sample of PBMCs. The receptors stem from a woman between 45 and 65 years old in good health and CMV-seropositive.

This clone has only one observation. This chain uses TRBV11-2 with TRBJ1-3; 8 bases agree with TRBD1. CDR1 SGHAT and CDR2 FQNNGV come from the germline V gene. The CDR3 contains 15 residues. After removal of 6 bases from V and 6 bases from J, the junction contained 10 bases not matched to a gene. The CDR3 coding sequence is TGTGCCAGCAGTATAACATCAGGGGGCAAAAACACCATATATTTT. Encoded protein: CASSITSGGKNTIYF.

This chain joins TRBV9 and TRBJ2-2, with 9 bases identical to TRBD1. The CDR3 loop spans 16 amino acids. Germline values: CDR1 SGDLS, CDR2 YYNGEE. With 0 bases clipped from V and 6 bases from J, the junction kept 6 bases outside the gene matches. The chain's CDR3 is CASSVGTGVRAGELFF. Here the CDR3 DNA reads TGTGCCAGCAGCGTAGGGACAGGGGTGAGGGCCGGGGAGCTGTTTTTT. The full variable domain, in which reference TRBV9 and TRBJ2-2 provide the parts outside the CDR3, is DSGVTQTPKHLITATGQRVTLRCSPRSGDLSVYWYQQSLDQGLQFLIQYYNGEERAKGNILERFSAQQFPDLHSELNLSSLELGDSALYFCASSVGTGVRAGELFFGEGSRLTVL.

The CDR3 region has the DNA TGCGCCAGCAGCTTGGGTCCTCGGGACAGGGTTGTTGATCAGCCCCAGCATTTT. Residues: CASSLGPRDRVVDQPQHF. The chain links TRBV5-1 to TRBJ1-5, with 9 bases identical to TRBD1. Unmatched junction bases numbered 12, after V lost 0 bases and J lost 5 bases. Germline V gene data show CDR1 as SGHRS and CDR2 as YFSETQ. The length of the CDR3 is 18 residues.

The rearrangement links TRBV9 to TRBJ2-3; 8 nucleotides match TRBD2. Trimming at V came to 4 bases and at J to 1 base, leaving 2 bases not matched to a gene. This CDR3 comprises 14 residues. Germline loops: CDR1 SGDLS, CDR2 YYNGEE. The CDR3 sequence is CASSMTSGTDTQYF. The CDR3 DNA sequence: TGTGCCAGCAGCATGACTAGCGGCACAGATACGCAGTATTTT.

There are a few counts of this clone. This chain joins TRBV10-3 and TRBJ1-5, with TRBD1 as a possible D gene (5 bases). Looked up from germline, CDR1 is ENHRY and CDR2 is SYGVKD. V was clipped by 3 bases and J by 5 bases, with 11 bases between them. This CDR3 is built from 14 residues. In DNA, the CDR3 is TGTGCCATCAGTGACCTGGGGGGGGATCAGCCCCAGCATTTT. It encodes CAISDLGGDQPQHF.

In DNA, the CDR3 is TGTGCCAGCAGCTTTGGGGACTGGTGGGGAGGTAATGAAAAACTGTTTTTT. It yields the protein CASSFGDWWGGNEKLFF. The J gene is TRBJ1-4, the V gene TRBV5-6; D might be TRBD1 (5 bases). V lost 2 bases and J lost 4, with 18 bases in between. From germline, CDR1 is SGHDT and CDR2 YYEEEE. The CDR3 length is 17 residues.

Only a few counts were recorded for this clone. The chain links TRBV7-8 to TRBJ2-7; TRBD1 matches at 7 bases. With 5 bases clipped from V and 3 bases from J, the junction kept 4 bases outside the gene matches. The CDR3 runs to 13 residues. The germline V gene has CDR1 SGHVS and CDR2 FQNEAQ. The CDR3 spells CASSVRGNYEQYF. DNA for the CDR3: TGTGCCAGCAGCGTCAGGGGGAACTACGAGCAGTACTTC.

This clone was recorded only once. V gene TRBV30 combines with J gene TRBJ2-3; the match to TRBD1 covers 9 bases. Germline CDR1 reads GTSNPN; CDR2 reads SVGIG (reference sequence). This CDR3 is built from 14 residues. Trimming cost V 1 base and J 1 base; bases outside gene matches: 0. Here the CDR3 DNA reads TGTGCCTGGAGTGGACAGGGGGGCACAGATACGCAGTATTTT. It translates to CAWSGQGGTDTQYF.

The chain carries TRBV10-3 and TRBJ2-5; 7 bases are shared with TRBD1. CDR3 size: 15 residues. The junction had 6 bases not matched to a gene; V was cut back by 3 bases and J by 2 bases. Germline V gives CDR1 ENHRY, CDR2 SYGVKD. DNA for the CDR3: TGTGCCATCAGTGACCCAGGACAGGTTCAAGAGACCCAGTACTTC. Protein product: CAISDPGQVQETQYF.

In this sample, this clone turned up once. The CDR3 DNA reads TGTGCCAGCAGCTTAGCGCCAGGAGGGAATGGCTACACCTTC. This translates into CASSLAPGGNGYTF. The V and J genes are TRBV7-9 and TRBJ1-2; D gene uncertain. Germline V gives CDR1 SEHNR, CDR2 FQNEAQ (reference sequence). Trimming took off 0 bases at V and 6 bases at J, with 11 bases between the two ends. The CDR3 sequence is 14 residues long.

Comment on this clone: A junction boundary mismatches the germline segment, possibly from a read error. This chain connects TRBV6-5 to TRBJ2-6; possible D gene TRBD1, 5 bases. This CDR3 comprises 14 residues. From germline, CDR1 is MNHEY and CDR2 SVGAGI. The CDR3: CASSYNSGANGLTF. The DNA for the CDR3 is TGTGCCAGCAGTTACAACTCTGGGGCCAACGGCCTGACTTTC.

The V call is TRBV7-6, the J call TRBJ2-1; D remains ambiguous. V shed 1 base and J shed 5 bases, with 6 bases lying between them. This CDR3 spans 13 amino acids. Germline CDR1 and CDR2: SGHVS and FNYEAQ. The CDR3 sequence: CASSLGANNEQFF. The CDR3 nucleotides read TGTGCCAGCAGCTTAGGGGCGAACAATGAGCAGTTCTTC.

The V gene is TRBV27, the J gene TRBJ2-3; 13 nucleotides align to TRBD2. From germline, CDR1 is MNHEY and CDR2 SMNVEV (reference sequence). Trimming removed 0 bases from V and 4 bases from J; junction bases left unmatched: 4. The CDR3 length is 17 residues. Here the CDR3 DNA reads TGTGCCAGCAGTTTATCTACTAGCGGGAGGGCCCCAGATACGCAGTATTTT. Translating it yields CASSLSTSGRAPDTQYF.

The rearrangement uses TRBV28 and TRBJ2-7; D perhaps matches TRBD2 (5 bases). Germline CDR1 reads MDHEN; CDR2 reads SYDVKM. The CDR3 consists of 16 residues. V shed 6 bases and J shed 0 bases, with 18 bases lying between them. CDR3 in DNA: TGTGCCAGCAGCCCCCCGCGGGTCAGGATCTCCTACGAGCAGTACTTC. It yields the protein CASSPPRVRISYEQYF.